Only a few counts were recorded for the clone carrying this TCR beta chain. Its antigen is unknown. A J-beta primer mix and a sample-barcoded 5' primer were used in a second PCR of roughly 6 to 12 cycles. One entry per CDR3 protein, called by TCRdb with MiXCR from the 5' RACE reads. This sample has 550,000 to 750,000 distinct CDR3 sequences, with roughly 21% found just once. The sample comes from a study of blood T cells in healthy people across ages. Germline CDR1 and CDR2: ENHRY and SYGVKD. The V segment lost 0 bases and the J segment 7 bases; nucleotides outside the gene matches: 18. The CDR3 contains 20 residues. Study findings and constraints: PBMCs left unsorted prevented a conclusive naive versus antigen-experienced comparison.

Every donor provided around 9.5 milliliters of peripheral blood. This chain uses TRBV10-3 with TRBJ2-7, with 13 bases identical to TRBD2. Source material: blood. The clonotype was recovered from a man aged 65-85 years in good health. This CDR3 is CAISESLGQGTSGVSVEQYF. CDR3 nucleotides: TGTGCCATCAGTGAGTCACTAGGACAGGGGACTAGCGGGGTCTCGGTGGAGCAGTACTTC.